Included here is one TCR beta chain sequence, with context. The antigen is undetermined. Trimming took off 1 base at V and 0 bases at J, with 7 bases between the two ends. The germline V gene has CDR1 KGHSH and CDR2 LQKENI. This CDR3 spans 15 amino acids. The data were obtained in a study of long-term antiretroviral therapy in people with HIV. Running of the v3.0 immunoSEQ assay took place at survey level. Sequencing was intended to reach roughly 40,000-50,000 T-cell genomes per sample. TCRdb's table, derived via immunoSEQ multiplex PCR, lists solely in-frame clones and lacks some. The data show 20,000 to 30,000 clones, roughly 80% seen once. Study-wide results and limits: Across all time points, the repertoire was dominated by clones that expanded before ART. Controls exceeded HIV repertoires in CDR3 length range.

The source of this sequence is a woman aged 30 to 39 with HIV. V usage is TRBV18 and J usage is TRBJ1-3; unclear D gene. This specimen consisted of unsorted PBMCs, obtained 1.1 years before starting antiretroviral therapy. The DNA of the CDR3 is TGTGCCAGCTCACCACAGGGCCCCTCTGGAAACACCATATATTTT. Amino acids: CASSPQGPSGNTIYF.